The source of this T cell receptor (beta chain) is a study of T-cell reconstitution after alpha-beta-depleted transplantation in children. Unique molecular identifiers were incorporated when the TCRbeta library was constructed. TCRdb recomputed calls from the PCR reads with MiXCR, one row per CDR3 protein. The sample lists around 200,000 distinct CDR3 sequences, 6.5% to 7.5% occurring once. This clonotype was recorded many times. CDR1 is SGHRS, CDR2 YFSETQ, per germline. The CDR3 spans 12 residues. The ends were cut back, 2 bases at V and 8 bases at J, with 10 bases in the middle. This clonotype was obtained from a human donor who donated a stem cell graft to a child with Wiskott-Aldrich syndrome. The sequences come from PBMCs from the stem cell graft donor, collected from the stem cell graft. This chain uses TRBV5-1 with TRBJ1-1; tentatively, D is TRBD1 (5 bases). CDR3 nucleotides: TGCGCCAGCAGCTTTGGGACCGAGGAAGCTTTCTTT. It translates to CASSFGTEEAFF. The entire variable domain, with the rest obtained from reference TRBV5-1 and TRBJ1-1, is as follows: KAGVTQTPRYLIKTRGQQVTLSCSPISGHRSVSWYQQTPGQGLQFLFEYFSETQRNKGNFPGRFSGRQFSNSRSEMNVSTLELGDSALYLCASSFGTEEAFFGQGTRLTVV.